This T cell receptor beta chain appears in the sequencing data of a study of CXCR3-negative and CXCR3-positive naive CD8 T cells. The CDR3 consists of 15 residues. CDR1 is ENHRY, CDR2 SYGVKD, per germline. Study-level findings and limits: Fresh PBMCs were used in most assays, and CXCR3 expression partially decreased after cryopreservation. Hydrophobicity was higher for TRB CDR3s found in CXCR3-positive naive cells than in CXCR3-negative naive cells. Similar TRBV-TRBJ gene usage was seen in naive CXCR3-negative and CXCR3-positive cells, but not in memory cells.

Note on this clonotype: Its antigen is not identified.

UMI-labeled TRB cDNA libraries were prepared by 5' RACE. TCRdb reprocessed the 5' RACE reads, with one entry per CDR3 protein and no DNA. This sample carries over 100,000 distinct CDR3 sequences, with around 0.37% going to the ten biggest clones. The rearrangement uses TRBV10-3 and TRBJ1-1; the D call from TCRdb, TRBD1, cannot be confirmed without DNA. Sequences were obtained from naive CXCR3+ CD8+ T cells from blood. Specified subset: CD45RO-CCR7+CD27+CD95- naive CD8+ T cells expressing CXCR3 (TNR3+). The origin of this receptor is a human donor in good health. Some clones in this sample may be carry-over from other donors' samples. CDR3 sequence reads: CAIGTVSNMNTEAFF.